Below are 20 T cell receptor beta chains sequenced from a single sample in a study of human T cells and chemical hapten exposure (dated by TCRdb to the early 2020s). Library preparation was by RACE. The reads were generated on a NextSeq 500. Clones were called with MiXCR by TCRdb after fastp trimmed the public reads at Q25, and only in-frame beta chains were retained. Rows with one shared CDR3 protein collapse into an entry with the most common genes and DNA. The sample records 150,000 to 200,000 distinct CDR3 sequences, about a fifth of which are singletons. The biggest ten clones account for roughly 6.7% of the sample. What the time point label conveys for this sample: patch test 1, 2 weeks after DPC sensitization. Interpreted using the paper, the treatment or condition label stands for: therapeutic diphenylcyclopropenone sensitization with weekly scalp DPC. Sequences were derived from whole blood, sampled in connection with sensitization to the hapten diphenylcyclopropenone (DPC). The receptors here all came from a woman aged 45-59 years with alopecia areata. Some clones in this sample may be carry-over from other donors' samples.

This clonotype was counted between two and nine times. The V and J genes are TRBV6-5 and TRBJ2-2, with 7 nucleotides matching TRBD2. CDR3 length: 15 residues. Germline trimming cut 5 bases from V and 8 bases from J; bases unmatched to any gene: 11. The germline gives CDR1 MNHEY, CDR2 SVGAGI. The CDR3 is CASSAGLGPVGELFF. DNA for the CDR3: TGTGCCAGCAGTGCCGGACTAGGTCCTGTTGGGGAGCTGTTTTTT.

This clonotype has only a few counts. The CDR3 reads CASSQDHSGRGQYF. CDR3 nucleotides: TGTGCCAGCAGCCAAGATCATAGCGGGAGAGGGCAGTACTTC. The gene calls are TRBV3-1 and TRBJ2-7, with 9 bases matching TRBD2. Germline-derived CDR1 and CDR2 are LGHDT and YNNKEL (reference sequence). The CDR3 loop spans 14 amino acids. Losses at the gene ends were 0 bases for V and 9 bases for J; bases not matched to a gene: 6.

This clonotype has just a few counts. The chain couples TRBV4-2 to TRBJ2-5; a possible D gene is TRBD2 (6 bases). Trimming took off 4 bases at V and 2 bases at J, with 11 bases between the two ends. CDR3 length equals 14 residues. The germline V gene has CDR1 LGHNA and CDR2 YNFKEQ. The CDR3, as DNA: TGTGCCAGCAGCCCGTTGCGGGATCAAGAGACCCAGTACTTC. It specifies CASSPLRDQETQYF.

The chain couples TRBV6-1 to TRBJ2-7; D is unresolved. Per germline, CDR1 MNHNS and CDR2 SASEGT. The CDR3 is 15 residues long. The V and J ends lost 2 bases and 2 bases respectively, with 13 bases between them. This chain's CDR3 is CASSESWLGPYEQYF. CDR3 nucleotide sequence: TGTGCCAGCAGTGAATCTTGGCTTGGACCCTACGAGCAGTACTTC.

V and J are TRBV12-3 or TRBV12-4 and TRBJ1-3; a possible D gene is TRBD1 (6 bases). The CDR3 covers 13 residues. V lost 7 bases and J 5 bases, leaving 12 bases between the germline ends. The CDR3 nucleotides read TGTGCCAGCACCCTGGGACACCGAAACACCATATATTTT. This gives the protein CASTLGHRNTIYF.

This clonotype was seen ten or more times. The V and J genes are TRBV7-9 and TRBJ2-5; the match to TRBD1 covers 9 bases. CDR1 and CDR2 from the germline V gene are SEHNR and FQNEAQ (reference sequence). V was clipped by 3 bases and J by 4 bases; unmatched bases: 3. The CDR3 has 14 amino acids. This CDR3 is CASSFTGGGETQYF. The DNA of the CDR3 is TGTGCCAGCAGCTTCACAGGGGGCGGAGAGACCCAGTACTTC.

The sample holds a few counts of this clonotype. The J gene is TRBJ1-6, the V gene TRBV7-9, with TRBD1 matching over 10 bases. The CDR3 contains 16 residues. Germline lookup yields CDR1 SEHNR and CDR2 FQNEAQ (reference sequence). Trimming removed 6 bases from V and 7 bases from J; junction bases left unmatched: 9. In nucleotides, the CDR3 is TGTGCCAGCAGAGGGAGGGACAGGGGTGGAAATTCACCCCTCCACTTT. It translates to CASRGRDRGGNSPLHF.

This clonotype occurred a few times. The V call is TRBV3-1, the J call TRBJ1-5; TRBD1 might be the D (6 bases). The length of the CDR3 is 17 residues. V was shortened by 0 bases and J by 7 bases, with 19 bases between the two germline ends. Germline V CDR1 and CDR2: LGHDT, YNNKEL (reference sequence). The CDR3 coding sequence is TGTGCCAGCAGCCAAGATGGGGCACAGGGATCTAGGCAGCCCCAGCATTTT. Its translation is CASSQDGAQGSRQPQHF.

The chain is built from TRBV15 and TRBJ2-1; 10 nucleotides agree with TRBD2. This CDR3 is built from 17 residues. Germline assignment: CDR1 LNHNV and CDR2 YYDKDF (reference sequence). Trimming removed 0 bases from V and 8 bases from J; junction bases left unmatched: 10. CDR3 protein: CATSRDLAAGGPDEQFF. The CDR3, as DNA: TGTGCCACCAGCAGAGATCTAGCAGCGGGAGGGCCCGATGAGCAGTTCTTC.

The chain carries TRBV4-2 and TRBJ2-7, with D possibly matching TRBD2 (6 bases). CDR1 is LGHNA, CDR2 YNFKEQ, per germline. The CDR3 is made up of 17 amino acids. V dropped 0 bases and J dropped 2 bases, with 17 bases sitting between them. CDR3 region: CASSQDVRVAVTYEQYF. CDR3 nucleotide sequence: TGTGCCAGCAGCCAAGATGTAAGGGTAGCGGTCACCTACGAGCAGTACTTC.

The genes are TRBV6-5 and TRBJ2-2; 7 bases line up with TRBD2. CDR3 size: 17 residues. Per germline, CDR1 MNHEY and CDR2 SVGAGI. V lost 0 bases, J lost 3 bases, and 7 bases stayed unmatched. The CDR3 loop reads CASSYSTRGGYTGELFF. CDR3 DNA sequence: TGTGCCAGCAGTTACTCGACTAGGGGAGGGTACACCGGGGAGCTGTTTTTT.

This rearrangement joins TRBV15 to TRBJ2-1; tentatively, D is TRBD1 (6 bases). Germline-derived CDR1 and CDR2 are LNHNV and YYDKDF (reference sequence). There are 16 residues in the CDR3. V was shortened by 0 bases and J by 5 bases, with 14 bases between the two germline ends. The CDR3 nucleotides read TGTGCCACCAGCAGAGATACTACAGGGACCGACAATGAGCAGTTCTTC. Translation: CATSRDTTGTDNEQFF.

This clonotype turned up a few times. The chain combines TRBV12-3 or TRBV12-4 with TRBJ1-5; unclear D gene. Trimming removed 6 bases from V and 4 bases from J, with 10 bases in between. CDR3 length: 13 amino acids. The CDR3 protein is CASRAGRNQPQHF. DNA of the CDR3: TGTGCCAGCAGAGCGGGCAGGAATCAGCCCCAGCATTTT.

This chain connects TRBV10-3 to TRBJ2-1; maybe TRBD2 (6 bases). Per germline, CDR1 ENHRY and CDR2 SYGVKD. Between the trimmed V and J ends, which lost 0 bases and 6 bases, there was a span of 15 bases. The CDR3 spans 16 residues. CDR3 nucleotides: TGTGCCATCAGTGAGTCGTCGTTAGCGGACACCAATGAGCAGTTCTTC. As protein: CAISESSLADTNEQFF.

This clonotype was observed a handful of times. V usage is TRBV7-8 and J usage is TRBJ2-2, with a tentative D call TRBD2 (6 bases). Germline CDR1 and CDR2: SGHVS and FQNEAQ. V lost 5 bases and J lost 2, with 9 bases in between. The CDR3 runs to 14 residues. The CDR3 DNA follows: TGTGCCAGCAGCCAGGGACTTAACACCGGGGAGCTGTTTTTT. Its translation: CASSQGLNTGELFF. The variable domain in full, completed from reference TRBV7-8 and TRBJ2-2, reads GAGVSQSPRYKVAKRGQDVALRCDPISGHVSLFWYQQALGQGPEFLTYFQNEAQLDKSGLPSDRFFAERPEGSVSTLKIQRTQQEDSAVYLCASSQGLNTGELFFGEGSRLTVL.

The chain links TRBV12-3 or TRBV12-4 to TRBJ1-1, with TRBD1 as a possible D gene (5 bases). CDR3 length: 15 residues. Between the trimmed V and J ends, which lost 7 bases and 3 bases, there was a span of 18 bases. CDR3 residues: CASTPLILGDTEAFF. DNA for the CDR3: TGTGCCAGCACCCCGCTCATCTTAGGGGACACTGAAGCTTTCTTT.

This clonotype was seen many times. The rearrangement uses TRBV29-1 and TRBJ1-1; D unclear. CDR3 size: 12 residues. Trimming removed 8 bases at V and 4 bases at J, with 14 bases between. Germline V gene lookup returns CDR1 SQVTM and CDR2 ANQGSEA. CDR3 sequence: CSFGSEGTEAFF. The CDR3 nucleotides read TGCAGCTTCGGGTCGGAAGGCACTGAAGCTTTCTTT.

The chain combines TRBV20-1 with TRBJ2-3; 9 bases match TRBD1. Germline V gene sequence: CDR1 DFQATT, CDR2 SNEGSKA (reference sequence). The V gene end was trimmed by 4 bases and the J gene end by 3 bases; junction bases not matched to a gene: 2. This CDR3 region has 13 residues. CDR3 nucleotides: TGCAGTGCTAAAGACAGGGGGACAGATACGCAGTATTTT. It codes for CSAKDRGTDTQYF.

The chain uses TRBV5-1 and TRBJ2-1, with unresolved D. Germline V lookup: CDR1 SGHRS, CDR2 YFSETQ. The V gene lost 4 bases and the J gene lost 5 bases, with 7 bases spanning the gap. The CDR3 runs 12 residues. This chain's CDR3 is CASSPPNNEQFF. CDR3 nucleotide sequence: TGCGCCAGCAGCCCTCCCAACAATGAGCAGTTCTTC.

DNA of the CDR3: TGTGCCACCAGTGATAGGAAGCGGGAGGTCAACAATGAGCAGTTCTTC. This translates into CATSDRKREVNNEQFF. This chain links TRBV24-1 with TRBJ2-1; 9 bases map to TRBD2. With V trimmed by 3 bases and J by 5 bases, 7 bases remained unmatched. CDR1 is KGHDR, CDR2 SFDVKD, per germline. This CDR3 is built from 16 residues.